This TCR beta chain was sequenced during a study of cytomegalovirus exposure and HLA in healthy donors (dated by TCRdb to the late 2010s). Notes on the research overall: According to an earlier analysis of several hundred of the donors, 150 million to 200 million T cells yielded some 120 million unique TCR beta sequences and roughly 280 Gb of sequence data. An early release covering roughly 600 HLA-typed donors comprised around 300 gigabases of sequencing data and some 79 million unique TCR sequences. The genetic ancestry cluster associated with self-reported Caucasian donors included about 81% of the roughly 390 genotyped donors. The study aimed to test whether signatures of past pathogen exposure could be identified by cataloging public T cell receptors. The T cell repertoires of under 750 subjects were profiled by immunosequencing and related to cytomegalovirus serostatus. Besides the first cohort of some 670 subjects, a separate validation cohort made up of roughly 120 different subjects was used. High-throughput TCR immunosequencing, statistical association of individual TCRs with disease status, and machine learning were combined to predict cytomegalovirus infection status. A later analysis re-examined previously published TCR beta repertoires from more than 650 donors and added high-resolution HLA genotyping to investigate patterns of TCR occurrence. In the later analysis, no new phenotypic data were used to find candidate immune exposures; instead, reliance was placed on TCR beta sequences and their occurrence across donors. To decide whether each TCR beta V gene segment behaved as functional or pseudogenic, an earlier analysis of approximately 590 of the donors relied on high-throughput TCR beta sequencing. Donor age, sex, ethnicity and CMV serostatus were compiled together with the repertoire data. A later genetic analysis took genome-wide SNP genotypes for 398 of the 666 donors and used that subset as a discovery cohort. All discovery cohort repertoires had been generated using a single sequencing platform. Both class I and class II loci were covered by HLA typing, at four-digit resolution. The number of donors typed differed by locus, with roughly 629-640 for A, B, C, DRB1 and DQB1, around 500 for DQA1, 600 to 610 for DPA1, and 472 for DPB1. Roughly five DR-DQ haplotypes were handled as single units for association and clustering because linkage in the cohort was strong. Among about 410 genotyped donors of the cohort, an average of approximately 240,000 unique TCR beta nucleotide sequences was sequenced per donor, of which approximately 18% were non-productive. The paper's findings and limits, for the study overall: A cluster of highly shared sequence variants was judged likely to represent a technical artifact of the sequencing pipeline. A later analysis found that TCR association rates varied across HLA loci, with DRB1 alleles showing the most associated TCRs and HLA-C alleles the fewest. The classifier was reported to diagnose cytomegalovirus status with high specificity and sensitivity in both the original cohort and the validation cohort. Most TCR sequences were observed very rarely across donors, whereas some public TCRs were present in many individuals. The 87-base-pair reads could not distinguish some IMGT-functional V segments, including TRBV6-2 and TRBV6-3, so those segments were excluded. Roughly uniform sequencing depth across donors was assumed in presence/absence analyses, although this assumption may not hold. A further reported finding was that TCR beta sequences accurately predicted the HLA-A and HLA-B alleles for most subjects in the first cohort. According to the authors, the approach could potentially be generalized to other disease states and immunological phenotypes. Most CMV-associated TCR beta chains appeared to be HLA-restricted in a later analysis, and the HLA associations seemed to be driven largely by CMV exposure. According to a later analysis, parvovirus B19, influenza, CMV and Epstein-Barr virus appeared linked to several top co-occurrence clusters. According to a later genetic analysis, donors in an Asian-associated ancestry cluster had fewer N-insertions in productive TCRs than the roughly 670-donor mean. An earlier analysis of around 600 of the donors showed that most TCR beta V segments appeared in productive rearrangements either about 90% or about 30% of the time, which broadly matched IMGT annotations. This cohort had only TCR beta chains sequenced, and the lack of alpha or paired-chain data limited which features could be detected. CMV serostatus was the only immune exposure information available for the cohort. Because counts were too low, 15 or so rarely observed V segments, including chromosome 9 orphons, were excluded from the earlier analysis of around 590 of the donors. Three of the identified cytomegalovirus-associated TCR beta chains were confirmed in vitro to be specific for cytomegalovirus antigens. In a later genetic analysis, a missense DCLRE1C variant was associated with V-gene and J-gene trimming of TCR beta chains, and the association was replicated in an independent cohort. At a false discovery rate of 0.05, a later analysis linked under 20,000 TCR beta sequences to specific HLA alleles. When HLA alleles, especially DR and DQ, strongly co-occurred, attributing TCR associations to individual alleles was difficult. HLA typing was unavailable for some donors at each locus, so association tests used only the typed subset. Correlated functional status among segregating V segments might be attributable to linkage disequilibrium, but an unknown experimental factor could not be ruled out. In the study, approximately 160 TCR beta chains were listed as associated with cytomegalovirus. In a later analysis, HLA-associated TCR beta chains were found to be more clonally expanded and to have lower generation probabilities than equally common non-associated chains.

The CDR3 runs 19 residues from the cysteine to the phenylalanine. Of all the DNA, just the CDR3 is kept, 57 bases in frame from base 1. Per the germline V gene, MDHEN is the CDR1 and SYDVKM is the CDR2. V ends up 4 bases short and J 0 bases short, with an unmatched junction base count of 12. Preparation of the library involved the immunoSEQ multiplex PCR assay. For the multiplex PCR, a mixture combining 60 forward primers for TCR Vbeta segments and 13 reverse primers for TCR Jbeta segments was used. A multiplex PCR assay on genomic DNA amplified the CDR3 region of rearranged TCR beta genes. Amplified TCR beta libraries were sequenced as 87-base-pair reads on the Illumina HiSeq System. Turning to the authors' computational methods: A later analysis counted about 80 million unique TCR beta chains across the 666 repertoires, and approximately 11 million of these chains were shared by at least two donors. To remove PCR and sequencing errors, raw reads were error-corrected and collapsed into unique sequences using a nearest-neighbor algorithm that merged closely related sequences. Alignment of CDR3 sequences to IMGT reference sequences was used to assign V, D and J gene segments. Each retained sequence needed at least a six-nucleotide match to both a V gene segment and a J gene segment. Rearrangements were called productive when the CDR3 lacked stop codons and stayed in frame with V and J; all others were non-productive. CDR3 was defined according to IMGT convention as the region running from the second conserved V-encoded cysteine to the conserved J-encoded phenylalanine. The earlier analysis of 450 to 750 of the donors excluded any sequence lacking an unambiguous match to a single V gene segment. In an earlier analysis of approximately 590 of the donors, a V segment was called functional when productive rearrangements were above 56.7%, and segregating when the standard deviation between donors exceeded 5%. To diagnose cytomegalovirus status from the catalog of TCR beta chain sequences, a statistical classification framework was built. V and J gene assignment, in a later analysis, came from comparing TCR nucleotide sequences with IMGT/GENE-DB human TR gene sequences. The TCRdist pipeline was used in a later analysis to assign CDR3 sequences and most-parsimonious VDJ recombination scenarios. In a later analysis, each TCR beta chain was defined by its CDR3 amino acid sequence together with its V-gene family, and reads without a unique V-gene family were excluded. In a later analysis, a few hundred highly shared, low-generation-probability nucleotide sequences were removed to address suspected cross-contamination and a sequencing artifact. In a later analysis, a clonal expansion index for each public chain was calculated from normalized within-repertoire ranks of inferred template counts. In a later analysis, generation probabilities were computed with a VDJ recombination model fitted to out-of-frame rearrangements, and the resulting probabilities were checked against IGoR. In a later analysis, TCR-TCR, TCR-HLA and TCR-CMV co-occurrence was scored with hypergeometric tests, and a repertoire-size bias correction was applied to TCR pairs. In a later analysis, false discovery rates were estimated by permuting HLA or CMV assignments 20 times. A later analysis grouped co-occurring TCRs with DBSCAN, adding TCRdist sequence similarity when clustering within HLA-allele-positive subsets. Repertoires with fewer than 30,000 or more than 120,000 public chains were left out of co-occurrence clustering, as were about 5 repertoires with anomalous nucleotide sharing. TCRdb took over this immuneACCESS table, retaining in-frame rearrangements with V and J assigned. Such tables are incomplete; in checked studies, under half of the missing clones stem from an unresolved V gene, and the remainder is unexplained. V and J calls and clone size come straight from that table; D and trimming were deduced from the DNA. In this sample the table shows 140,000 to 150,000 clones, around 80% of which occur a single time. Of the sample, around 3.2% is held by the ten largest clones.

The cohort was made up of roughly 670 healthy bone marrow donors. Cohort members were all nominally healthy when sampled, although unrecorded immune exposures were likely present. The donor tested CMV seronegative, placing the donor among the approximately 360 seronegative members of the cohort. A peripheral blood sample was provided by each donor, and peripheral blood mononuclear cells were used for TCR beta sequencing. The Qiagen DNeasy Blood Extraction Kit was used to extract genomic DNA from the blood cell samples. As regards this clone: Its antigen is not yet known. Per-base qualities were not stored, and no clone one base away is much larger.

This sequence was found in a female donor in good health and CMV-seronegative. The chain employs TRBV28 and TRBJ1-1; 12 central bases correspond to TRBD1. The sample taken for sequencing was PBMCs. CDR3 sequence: CASSSWPGTGGKMNTEAFF. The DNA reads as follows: TGTGCCAGCAGTTCCTGGCCCGGGACAGGGGGCAAGATGAACACTGAAGCTTTCTTT.